One and the same sample provided the 22 T cell receptor beta chains below, sequenced in a study of T cell repertoires in cytomegalovirus infection. TCRdb re-called the reads through MiXCR, storing one row per CDR3 protein. The sample holds approximately 910,000 distinct CDR3 sequences, 25% to 40% seen once. Antigens of these TCRs are unknown. The source material was cultured CD8+ T cells from PBMCs, sampled from culture after CMV antigen stimulation. These receptors were taken from a human donor in good health (CMV status not recorded). Some clones in this sample may be carry-over from other donors' samples.

This clonotype came up a few times. The chain is built from TRBV20-1 and TRBJ1-2, with no clear D. V was clipped by 0 bases and J by 4 bases, with 15 bases between them. Germline V lookup: CDR1 DFQATT, CDR2 SNEGSKA (reference sequence). This CDR3 has 15 residues. CDR3 residues: CSARDSGSPLYGYTF. CDR3 coding DNA: TGCAGTGCTAGAGATAGCGGGAGCCCCCTCTATGGCTACACCTTC.

This clonotype appeared a few times. The chain uses TRBV7-4 and TRBJ2-7, with D possibly matching TRBD2 (6 bases). There are 13 residues in the CDR3. Trimming pared 5 bases from V and 6 bases from J, leaving 14 bases between. Germline CDR1 is SGHVT and CDR2 is SQSDAQ. The CDR3 protein is CASSPDGGAEQYV. The CDR3 nucleotides read TGTGCCAGCAGCCCCGACGGAGGGGCCGAGCAGTACGTC.

This clonotype was picked up a small number of times. The J gene is TRBJ2-1, the V gene TRBV6-1, with unresolved D. V was clipped by 4 bases and J by 7 bases, with 11 bases between them. Germline V gene lookup returns CDR1 MNHNS and CDR2 SASEGT. This CDR3 comprises 13 residues. CDR3 nucleotide sequence: TGTGCCAGCAGTGTAAGTCCTTCGAATGAGCAGTTCTTC. It specifies CASSVSPSNEQFF.

This clonotype was observed a few times. The V gene is TRBV5-4, the J gene TRBJ1-4; perhaps TRBD1 as D (5 bases). Germline CDR1 is SGHNT and CDR2 is YYREEE (reference sequence). The V end was cut by 3 bases, the J end by 5 bases, with 17 bases between. The CDR3 consists of 16 residues. The CDR3 here is CASSWGTGIGNEKLFF. In DNA form, the CDR3 reads TGTGCCAGCAGCTGGGGGACCGGGATCGGGAATGAAAAACTGTTTTTT.

The J gene is TRBJ2-7, the V gene TRBV2, with 11 nucleotides matching TRBD2. Per the germline V gene, CDR1 is SNHLY and CDR2 is FYNNEI. The CDR3 spans 18 residues. Trimming cost V 4 bases and J 1 base; bases outside gene matches: 12. CDR3 residues: CASSVLKLAGAVSYEQYF. The CDR3 nucleotides are TGTGCCAGCAGTGTATTGAAACTAGCGGGGGCCGTTTCCTACGAGCAGTACTTC. The variable domain in full, with the rest retrieved from reference TRBV2 and TRBJ2-7, is EPEVTQTPSHQVTQMGQEVILRCVPISNHLYFYWYRQILGQKVEFLVSFYNNEISEKSEIFDDQFSVERPDGSNFTLKIRSTKLEDSAMYFCASSVLKLAGAVSYEQYFGPGTRLTVT.

This clonotype appeared many times. The chain has TRBV7-6 and TRBJ2-2; D is uncertain. Germline lookup yields CDR1 SGHVS and CDR2 FNYEAQ. This CDR3 region has 13 residues. V was trimmed by 6 bases and J by 2 bases, leaving 7 bases between them. This CDR3 is CASRGSNTGELFF. The CDR3 DNA follows: TGTGCCAGCAGGGGATCTAACACCGGGGAGCTGTTTTTT.

This clonotype has more than one count but fewer than ten. The chain links TRBV4-3 to TRBJ2-3, with D perhaps TRBD2 (7 bases). The CDR3 is 16 residues long. V was shortened by 3 bases and J by 2 bases, with 15 bases between the two germline ends. Germline-derived CDR1 and CDR2 are LGHNA and YSLEER. CDR3 nucleotides: TGCGCCAGCAGCCATTTAGGGGGGGACTACACAGATACGCAGTATTTT. The encoded protein is CASSHLGGDYTDTQYF.

J is TRBJ2-1 and V is TRBV28; 11 bases fit TRBD2. V lost 6 bases and J lost 7; bases outside the gene matches: 14. Germline CDR1 MDHEN, CDR2 SYDVKM. The CDR3 sequence is 17 residues long. CDR3 nucleotide sequence: TGTGCCAGCAGCCCTTCCCTAGCGGGGGGTCTCTGGAATGAGCAGTTCTTC. This gives the protein CASSPSLAGGLWNEQFF. The complete variable domain, with remaining parts taken from reference TRBV28 and TRBJ2-1, reads DVKVTQSSRYLVKRTGEKVFLECVQDMDHENMFWYRQDPGLGLRLIYFSYDVKMKEKGDIPEGYSVSREKKERFSLILESASTNQTSMYLCASSPSLAGGLWNEQFFGPGTRLTVL.

In this sample, this clonotype turned up many times. V is TRBV27 and J is TRBJ1-1; tentatively, D is TRBD1 (5 bases). The CDR3 covers 13 residues. CDR1 is MNHEY and CDR2 is SMNVEV in the germline V gene (reference sequence). V was pared by 6 bases and J by 4 bases, with 12 bases between. The CDR3 DNA reads TGTGCCAGCAGGGCAGGGAGGGCCACTGAAGCTTTCTTT. Encoded protein: CASRAGRATEAFF.

This sequence joins TRBV6-1 and TRBJ2-3; 7 nucleotides agree with TRBD2. Looked up from germline, CDR1 is MNHNS and CDR2 is SASEGT. The CDR3 covers 17 residues. V shed 6 bases, J shed 1 base, and the junction held 13 bases outside the gene matches. The CDR3 sequence is CASSSSGVAGGTDTQYF. The DNA for the CDR3 is TGTGCCAGCAGCTCCTCCGGGGTGGCGGGGGGCACAGATACGCAGTATTTT.

The sample holds a few counts of this clonotype. The chain is built from TRBV6-1 and TRBJ2-3; no clear D. V lost 7 bases to trimming and J lost 0 bases, with 11 bases between them. The germline V gene has CDR1 MNHNS and CDR2 SASEGT. The CDR3 runs 14 residues. CDR3 sequence: CASIQTTSTDTQYF. The CDR3 coding sequence is TGTGCCAGCATTCAGACCACTAGCACAGATACGCAGTATTTT.

V and J are TRBV4-1 and TRBJ1-2; D perhaps matches TRBD1 (6 bases). There are 17 residues in the CDR3. Trimming cost V 3 bases and J 6 bases, with 23 bases left between them. The germline CDR1 and CDR2 sequences are MGHRA and YSYEKL. CDR3: CASSHSQMGQTYDGYTF. CDR3 in DNA: TGCGCCAGCAGCCACTCCCAGATGGGACAAACTTATGATGGCTACACCTTC.

This clonotype was seen more than once but under ten times. This chain joins TRBV19 and TRBJ1-1; D not certain. Between the trimmed V and J ends, which lost 7 bases and 2 bases, there was a span of 14 bases. CDR1 is LNHDA, CDR2 SQIVND, per germline (reference sequence). There are 14 residues in the CDR3. This CDR3 reads CASNFWGGNTEAFF. The CDR3 region has the DNA TGTGCCAGTAATTTTTGGGGAGGCAACACTGAAGCTTTCTTT.

This clonotype was counted once. The chain joins TRBV6-1 to TRBJ2-2; no clear D gene. V lost 2 bases to trimming and J lost 3 bases, with 16 bases between them. The CDR3 is made up of 17 amino acids. CDR1 is MNHNS and CDR2 is SASEGT in the germline V gene. CDR3 bases: TGTGCCAGCAGTGAATGGAACTGGGGAATATACACCGGGGAGCTGTTTTTT. Translation gives CASSEWNWGIYTGELFF.

This clonotype turned up a few times. The CDR3 loop is CASRTGGSAFF. CDR3 in DNA: TGTGCCAGCAGGACGGGGGGAAGCGCTTTCTTT. This rearrangement joins TRBV6-8 to TRBJ1-1, with a tentative D call TRBD1 (5 bases). Germline-derived CDR1 and CDR2 are MNHGY and SAAAGT. V was shortened by 6 bases and J by 11 bases, with 13 bases between the two germline ends. The length of the CDR3 is 11 residues.

This clonotype was seen more than once but under ten times. The chain links TRBV12-3 or TRBV12-4 to TRBJ2-7; 9 nucleotides align to TRBD1. The CDR3 loop spans 15 amino acids. V lost 6 bases to trimming and J lost 5 bases; unmatched junction nucleotides: 11. The CDR3 is CASSEIGQGIDEQYF. In DNA, the CDR3 is TGTGCCAGCAGCGAGATCGGACAGGGGATCGACGAGCAGTACTTC.

As regards this clonotype: A much larger clone lies a single base off, so this may be a read error. V is TRBV24-1 and J is TRBJ1-1; no firm D call. The ends were cut back, 6 bases at V and 2 bases at J, with 3 bases in the middle. The germline CDR1 and CDR2 sequences are KGHDR and SFDVKD. The CDR3 has 11 residues. CDR3 sequence (DNA): TGTGCCACCAGTTATAACACTGAAGCTTTCTTT. It codes for CATSYNTEAFF.

In regard to this clonotype: The junction shows a germline mismatch at one end, possibly a read error. The genes are TRBV6-8 and TRBJ2-3; a weak D match, TRBD2 (6 bases). The CDR3 is made up of 15 amino acids. The germline V gene encodes CDR1 MNHGY and CDR2 SAAAGT. This chain's CDR3 is CASSSRRRGDDTRYF. CDR3 bases: TGTGCCAGCAGTTCGCGAAGGAGGGGTGACGATACGCGGTATTTT.

The J gene is TRBJ2-2, the V gene TRBV27, with unresolved D. Between the trimmed V and J ends, which lost 6 bases and 3 bases, there was a span of 8 bases. The germline V gene encodes CDR1 MNHEY and CDR2 SMNVEV (reference sequence). The CDR3 has 13 amino acids. The DNA of the CDR3 is TGTGCCAGCAGGGTGGGCTACACCGGGGAGCTGTTTTTT. It is translated as CASRVGYTGELFF.

About this clonotype itself: This may be a read error, as it is one base from a much larger clone. This chain connects TRBV6-1 to TRBJ1-6; D remains unclear. CDR1 MNHNS and CDR2 SASEGT come from the germline V gene. The CDR3 loop spans 20 amino acids. CDR3 protein: CASNENGWQPQSSYNSPLHF. The CDR3 coding sequence is TGTGCCAGCAATGAAAATGGATGGCAGCCCCAGAGCTCCTATAATTCACCCCTCCACTTT.

This clonotype was found a few times. This sequence joins TRBV7-6 and TRBJ2-2; D gene unclear. This CDR3 has 21 amino acids. Germline lookup yields CDR1 SGHVS and CDR2 FNYEAQ. V gave up 5 bases and J gave up 1 base, with 29 bases separating them. CDR3 residues: CASSEEIIFLVRPENTGELFF. CDR3 sequence (DNA): TGTGCCAGCAGCGAAGAAATAATTTTTCTAGTTCGTCCAGAGAACACCGGGGAGCTGTTTTTT. Full variable domain (rest looked up from reference TRBV7-6 and TRBJ2-2): GAGVSQSPRYKVTKRGQDVALRCDPISGHVSLYWYRQALGQGPEFLTYFNYEAQQDKSGLPNDRFSAERPEGSISTLTIQRTEQRDSAMYRCASSEEIIFLVRPENTGELFFGEGSRLTVL.

V gene TRBV6-1 combines with J gene TRBJ1-2; TRBD1 matches at 10 bases. From germline, CDR1 is MNHNS and CDR2 SASEGT. The J segment lost 4 bases and the V segment lost 6 bases, leaving 8 bases of the junction unmatched. The CDR3 has 15 residues. The chain's CDR3 is CASRSGTGDGYGYTF. For the CDR3, the DNA is TGTGCCAGCAGGAGCGGGACAGGGGACGGCTATGGCTACACCTTC.